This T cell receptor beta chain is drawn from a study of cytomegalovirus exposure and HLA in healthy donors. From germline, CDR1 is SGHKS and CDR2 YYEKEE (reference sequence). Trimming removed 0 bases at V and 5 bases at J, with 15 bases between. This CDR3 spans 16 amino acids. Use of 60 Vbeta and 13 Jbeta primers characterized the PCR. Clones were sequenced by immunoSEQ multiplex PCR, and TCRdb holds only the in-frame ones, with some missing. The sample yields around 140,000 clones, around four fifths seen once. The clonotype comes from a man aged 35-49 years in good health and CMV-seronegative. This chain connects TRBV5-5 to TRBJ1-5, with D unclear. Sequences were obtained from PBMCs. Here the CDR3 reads CASSLGGGRLDQPQHF. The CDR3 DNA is TGTGCCAGCAGCTTGGGGGGAGGCAGGTTGGATCAGCCCCAGCATTTT.